The 7 T cell receptor beta chains reported below all come from one sample, sequenced in a study of shared clonotypes between healthy human individuals. Some clones are missing from TCRdb's copy, which holds only in-frame ones; the method was immunoSEQ multiplex PCR. The sample consists of roughly 1.5 million clones, nearly 99% of them appearing once. Sequencing was done on a sample of naive CD4+ T cells sorted from blood. As to subset: CD45RA+ positively selected. These receptors all come from a man between 25 and 39 years old in good health.

The V and J genes are TRBV5-4 and TRBJ2-1; 11 nucleotides agree with TRBD2. Germline V gene lookup returns CDR1 SGHNT and CDR2 YYREEE (reference sequence). The CDR3 sequence is 16 residues long. Trimming at V came to 0 bases and at J to 5 bases, leaving 4 bases not matched to a gene. Written as DNA, the CDR3 is TGTGCCAGCAGCTTGGCGGTGACTAGCGGGGACAATGAGCAGTTCTTC. Translation gives CASSLAVTSGDNEQFF.

The chain is built from TRBV6-5 and TRBJ1-4; no reliable D call. Germline V CDR1 and CDR2: MNHEY, SVGAGI. Trimming took 7 bases from V and 5 from J, leaving 11 bases between them. CDR3 length equals 13 residues. CDR3 in amino acids: CASTRTVNEKLFF. The CDR3 DNA reads TGTGCCAGCACCCGGACGGTGAATGAAAAACTGTTTTTT.

This rearrangement joins TRBV27 to TRBJ2-2; no firm D call. From germline, CDR1 is MNHEY and CDR2 SMNVEV (reference sequence). CDR3 length equals 14 residues. The V gene lost 0 bases and the J gene lost 7 bases, with 9 bases spanning the gap. DNA for the CDR3: TGTGCCAGCAGTTTATCCTGGTTTGGCGGGGAGCTGTTTTTT. It yields the protein CASSLSWFGGELFF.

V is TRBV7-2 and J is TRBJ2-7, with 7 bases fitting TRBD2. J was trimmed by 4 bases and V by 2 bases; bases with no gene match: 8. Germline lookup yields CDR1 SGHTA and CDR2 FQGNSA. The CDR3 is made up of 15 amino acids. In DNA, the CDR3 is TGTGCCAGCAGCTTAACGGCGGGAGAGGGGTACGAGCAGTACTTC. Protein product: CASSLTAGEGYEQYF.

This chain joins TRBV6-5 and TRBJ2-1, with 7 bases aligning to TRBD2. Germline lookup yields CDR1 MNHEY and CDR2 SVGAGI. The length of the CDR3 is 13 residues. V dropped 7 bases and J dropped 2; count of bases not matched to a gene: 2. The CDR3 sequence is CASKGLPYNEQFF. CDR3 DNA sequence: TGTGCCAGCAAGGGACTACCCTACAATGAGCAGTTCTTC.

The rearrangement links TRBV5-4 to TRBJ1-1, with 12 positions matching TRBD1. V lost 4 bases to trimming and J lost 5 bases; unmatched junction nucleotides: 9. Germline V gene data show CDR1 as SGHNT and CDR2 as YYREEE (reference sequence). The CDR3 is made up of 16 amino acids. The CDR3 DNA follows: TGTGCCAGCAGCCACGGGACAGGGGGCGGTTTTACTGAAGCTTTCTTT. It encodes CASSHGTGGGFTEAFF.

CDR3 nucleotides: TGTGCCAGCTCACCACAGTGGGGTAGCGGGTCGTATGAGCAGTTCTTC. Residues: CASSPQWGSGSYEQFF. The chain links TRBV18 to TRBJ2-1; 7 nucleotides align to TRBD2. The CDR3 contains 16 residues. The junction had 11 bases not matched to a gene; V was cut back by 1 base and J by 8 bases. From germline, CDR1 is KGHSH and CDR2 LQKENI.